This entry lists 26 T cell receptor beta chains sequenced from one sample in a study of CD8 T cells in ankylosing spondylitis. Findings and limits, study-wide: There was a TCR beta motif, made of fewer than 10 highly homologous variants, that appeared characteristic of ankylosing spondylitis blood.

For these receptors, no antigen is known. One entry per CDR3 protein results from TCRdb running MiXCR on the 5' RACE reads. The table has hundreds of thousands of distinct CDR3 sequences, about 24% seen once. Sequenced sample: blood, either unsorted or a sorted T cell fraction (not recorded which). These receptor sequences come from a male donor with ankylosing spondylitis.

The V call is TRBV20-1, the J call TRBJ2-2, with 8 bases that match TRBD2. CDR3 size: 15 residues. Trimming cost V 6 bases and J 4 bases; bases outside gene matches: 10. CDR1 is DFQATT, CDR2 SNEGSKA, per germline (reference sequence). The CDR3 DNA sequence: TGCAGTGCCCGGGGGGGGATCGCTGCCACCGGGGAGCTGTTTTTT. This translates into CSARGGIAATGELFF.

This rearrangement joins TRBV20-1 to TRBJ2-3, with 8 bases fitting TRBD1. The J segment lost 5 bases and the V segment lost 6 bases, leaving 13 bases of the junction unmatched. Per germline, CDR1 DFQATT and CDR2 SNEGSKA (reference sequence). This CDR3 is 15 amino acids long. DNA of the CDR3: TGCAGTGCGGAGGATCCAGGGGGCAAGGTAGATACGCAGTATTTT. It codes for CSAEDPGGKVDTQYF.

This clonotype occurred a few times. The J gene is TRBJ1-2, the V gene TRBV2, with D maybe TRBD1 (5 bases). The CDR3 totals 14 residues. Germline V lookup: CDR1 SNHLY, CDR2 FYNNEI. The ends were cut back, 3 bases at V and 5 bases at J, with 13 bases in the middle. The chain's CDR3 is CASSEVQGGYGYTF. The CDR3 DNA reads as TGTGCCAGCAGTGAGGTCCAGGGCGGGTATGGCTACACCTTC.

This clonotype turned up a few times. The CDR3 nucleotides read TGTGCCACCAGCAGAGGACAGGGGGCCTACGAGCAGTACTTC. Translated, it gives CATSRGQGAYEQYF. The V and J genes are TRBV15 and TRBJ2-7; the match to TRBD1 covers 9 bases. From germline, CDR1 is LNHNV and CDR2 YYDKDF (reference sequence). This CDR3 region has 14 residues. After removal of 1 base from V and 2 bases from J, the junction contained 0 bases not matched to a gene.

V usage is TRBV20-1 and J usage is TRBJ2-3; 7 nucleotides align to TRBD2. The CDR3 is made up of 12 amino acids. V gave up 5 bases and J gave up 4 bases; unmatched junction bases: 3. Germline V lookup: CDR1 DFQATT, CDR2 SNEGSKA (reference sequence). For the CDR3, the DNA is TGCAGTGCTTTTGCGGGGGCAGATACGCAGTATTTT. Protein: CSAFAGADTQYF.

The gene calls are TRBV28 and TRBJ1-6, with D maybe TRBD1 (6 bases). The CDR3 is made up of 16 amino acids. Germline V gene sequence: CDR1 MDHEN, CDR2 SYDVKM. V dropped 2 bases and J dropped 4 bases, with 12 bases sitting between them. In DNA form, the CDR3 reads TGTGCCAGCAGTTTAGATGGGACACCTTATAATTCACCCCTCCACTTT. It yields the protein CASSLDGTPYNSPLHF.

V and J are TRBV19 and TRBJ1-5; TRBD1 might be the D (5 bases). Germline-derived CDR1 and CDR2 are LNHDA and SQIVND (reference sequence). V lost 4 bases, J lost 10 bases, and 20 bases lay in between. This CDR3 spans 15 amino acids. CDR3 region: CASSTVTPGDRPQHF. The CDR3 DNA is TGTGCCAGTAGTACTGTGACACCGGGGGATCGTCCCCAGCATTTT.

This chain connects TRBV11-2 to TRBJ2-7, with no clear D. This CDR3 comprises 13 residues. Trimming stripped 2 bases from V and 7 bases from J, with 12 bases between. Germline loops: CDR1 SGHAT, CDR2 FQNNGV. DNA for the CDR3: TGTGCCAGCAGCTTATTAGGCCCTTCGGAGCAGTACTTC. Its protein product is CASSLLGPSEQYF.

This clonotype came up once. The chain carries TRBV24-1 and TRBJ2-6, with TRBD1 as a possible D gene (6 bases). Trimming cost V 4 bases and J 0 bases, with 12 bases left between them. Germline V lookup: CDR1 KGHDR, CDR2 SFDVKD. The CDR3 runs to 17 residues. The CDR3 DNA reads as TGTGCCACCAGTGAGCCACAGGGAACCTCTGGGGCCAACGTCCTGACTTTC. Residues: CATSEPQGTSGANVLTF.

CDR3 bases: TGCGCCAGCAGCTTGGAGGGGAATGAGCAGTTCTTC. Translated: CASSLEGNEQFF. J is TRBJ2-1 and V is TRBV5-1; the D gene is possibly TRBD1 (5 bases). Looked up from germline, CDR1 is SGHRS and CDR2 is YFSETQ. V lost 0 bases and J lost 7, with 5 bases in between. The CDR3 covers 12 residues.

J is TRBJ1-3 and V is TRBV7-2; a weak D match, TRBD1 (6 bases). Germline V gene lookup returns CDR1 SGHTA and CDR2 FQGNSA. The CDR3 covers 16 residues. With 5 bases removed from V and 2 bases from J, the gap between germline ends came to 16 bases. This chain's CDR3 is CASSREGGATGNTIYF. The CDR3 DNA reads as TGTGCCAGCAGCCGTGAGGGGGGAGCTACTGGAAACACCATATATTTT.

The gene calls are TRBV5-1 and TRBJ2-5; TRBD2 might be the D (5 bases). V was clipped by 6 bases and J by 1 base, with 13 bases between them. Germline-derived CDR1 and CDR2 are SGHRS and YFSETQ. The CDR3 has 14 amino acids. The CDR3 nucleotides read TGCGCCAGCACAATTCGGGGTTTCCAAGAGACCCAGTACTTC. Translating gives CASTIRGFQETQYF.

This clonotype was observed a few times. The rearrangement joins TRBV18 to TRBJ1-6; the match to TRBD1 covers 9 bases. Trimming cost V 1 base and J 7 bases; bases outside gene matches: 2. The CDR3 is 15 amino acids. The V gene's germline CDR1 is KGHSH and CDR2 LQKENI. CDR3 sequence (DNA): TGTGCCAGCTCACCACTGGGACAGGGAAATTCACCCCTCCACTTT. Protein sequence: CASSPLGQGNSPLHF.

The gene calls are TRBV20-1 and TRBJ2-3; the D is unclear. The germline V gene has CDR1 DFQATT and CDR2 SNEGSKA (reference sequence). The V gene lost 0 bases and the J gene lost 2 bases, with 12 bases spanning the gap. The CDR3 loop spans 15 amino acids. CDR3 sequence reads: CSARDPQRSTDTQYF. Written as DNA, the CDR3 is TGCAGTGCTAGAGATCCTCAGCGTTCCACAGATACGCAGTATTTT.

This clonotype was counted only a few times. This chain connects TRBV11-2 to TRBJ2-1; D remains ambiguous. V lost 6 bases to trimming and J lost 0 bases, with 15 bases between them. The CDR3 sequence is 16 residues long. Germline V gene lookup returns CDR1 SGHAT and CDR2 FQNNGV. CDR3 protein: CASSSGPVSSYNEQFF. DNA of the CDR3: TGTGCCAGCAGTTCCGGGCCGGTGAGCTCCTACAATGAGCAGTTCTTC.

This clonotype was observed at least ten times. The J gene is TRBJ2-3, the V gene TRBV4-2; D gene ambiguous. The CDR3 totals 14 residues. Germline assignment: CDR1 LGHNA and CDR2 YNFKEQ. Trimming removed 0 bases from V and 6 bases from J, with 10 bases in between. The CDR3 DNA reads TGTGCCAGCAGCCAAGATCTCAATAGCGATACGCAGTATTTT. Translated, it gives CASSQDLNSDTQYF.

A few counts support this clonotype. The genes are TRBV7-2 and TRBJ2-7; the D gene is possibly TRBD1 (5 bases). V was clipped by 4 bases and J by 0 bases, with 13 bases between them. Germline V gives CDR1 SGHTA, CDR2 FQGNSA. The CDR3 length is 15 residues. The CDR3 DNA reads as TGTGCCAGCAGCTCGCGTTTAGGGGCCTCCTACGAGCAGTACTTC. Translating gives CASSSRLGASYEQYF.

This chain links TRBV3-1 with TRBJ2-7; no reliable D call. Trimming took off 0 bases at V and 1 base at J, with 7 bases between the two ends. The germline gives CDR1 LGHDT, CDR2 YNNKEL (reference sequence). The CDR3 extends over 14 amino acids. The CDR3 region is CASSQELQSYEQYF. CDR3 DNA sequence: TGTGCCAGCAGCCAAGAATTACAGTCCTACGAGCAGTACTTC.

The chain carries TRBV6-4 and TRBJ2-7; D is perhaps TRBD2 (5 bases). Germline assignment: CDR1 MRHNA and CDR2 SNTAGT. V was clipped by 10 bases and J by 3 bases, with 19 bases between them. The CDR3 is 14 residues long. As DNA, the CDR3 is TGTGCCACCACGCAAGAGGTGACTAACTACGAGCAGTACGTC. It encodes CATTQEVTNYEQYV.

The rearrangement joins TRBV20-1 to TRBJ2-1, with 10 bases matching TRBD2. The V segment lost 6 bases and the J segment 7 bases; nucleotides outside the gene matches: 12. Germline CDR1 and CDR2: DFQATT and SNEGSKA (reference sequence). This CDR3 has 15 residues. CDR3 sequence (DNA): TGCAGTGCCGCTTCTCTAGCGGGAGTGAGGAATGAGCAGTTCTTC. Translated, it gives CSAASLAGVRNEQFF.

This rearrangement joins TRBV5-1 to TRBJ1-1, with a possible D match to TRBD1 (5 bases). Trimming left V 4 bases short and J 1 base short, with 14 bases between. This CDR3 is built from 15 residues. CDR1 is SGHRS, CDR2 YFSETQ, per germline. The CDR3 spells CASSVRRGSNTEAFF. The CDR3 DNA reads TGCGCCAGCAGCGTTCGAAGGGGTTCGAACACTGAAGCTTTCTTT.

This clonotype was found a few times. This chain uses TRBV7-2 with TRBJ2-1, with D hard to call. V was shortened by 2 bases and J by 10 bases, with 6 bases between the two germline ends. The CDR3 runs 11 residues. Germline CDR1 reads SGHTA; CDR2 reads FQGNSA. CDR3 in DNA: TGTGCCAGCAGCTTATGGGCAGAGCAGTTCTTC. This sequence encodes CASSLWAEQFF.

Written as DNA, the CDR3 is TGCAGTGCTAGAGATTCCACCGTTGGCAATGAGCAGTTCTTC. Translated, it gives CSARDSTVGNEQFF. J is TRBJ2-1 and V is TRBV20-1, with no clear D. Germline CDR1 DFQATT, CDR2 SNEGSKA (reference sequence). The CDR3 sequence is 14 residues long. V lost 0 bases, J lost 6 bases, and 12 bases lay in between.

The chain uses TRBV11-2 and TRBJ2-2, with D tentatively TRBD1 (6 bases). This CDR3 has 14 residues. V was cut by 5 bases and J by 6 bases, with 13 bases left in between. Germline V gene data show CDR1 as SGHAT and CDR2 as FQNNGV. The CDR3 DNA reads as TGTGCCAGCAGCCTACAGGGTATTGCCGGGGAGCTGTTTTTT. Protein product: CASSLQGIAGELFF.

This clonotype was counted a few times. V usage is TRBV20-1 and J usage is TRBJ2-1, with TRBD1 matching 7 bases. Losses at the gene ends were 6 bases for V and 4 bases for J; bases not matched to a gene: 12. This CDR3 comprises 15 residues. CDR1 DFQATT and CDR2 SNEGSKA come from the germline V gene (reference sequence). CDR3 nucleotides: TGCAGTGCCCGCGACAGGGTTCGGGCGTACAATGAGCAGTTCTTC. Its protein is CSARDRVRAYNEQFF.

In its sample, this clonotype was seen many times. This CDR3 reads CASSSGVGNQPQHF. CDR3 sequence (DNA): TGTGCCAGCAGCTCAGGGGTGGGCAATCAGCCCCAGCATTTT. This chain connects TRBV7-9 to TRBJ1-5, with a possible D match to TRBD1 (6 bases). Trimming stripped 4 bases from V and 2 bases from J, with 9 bases between. In germline, CDR1 is SEHNR, CDR2 FQNEAQ (reference sequence). CDR3 length equals 14 residues. Drawing the rest from reference TRBV7-9 and TRBJ1-5, the complete variable domain is DTGVSQNPRHKITKRGQNVTFRCDPISEHNRLYWYRQTLGQGPEFLTYFQNEAQLEKSRLLSDRFSAERPKGSFSTLEIQRTEQGDSAMYLCASSSGVGNQPQHFGDGTRLSIL.